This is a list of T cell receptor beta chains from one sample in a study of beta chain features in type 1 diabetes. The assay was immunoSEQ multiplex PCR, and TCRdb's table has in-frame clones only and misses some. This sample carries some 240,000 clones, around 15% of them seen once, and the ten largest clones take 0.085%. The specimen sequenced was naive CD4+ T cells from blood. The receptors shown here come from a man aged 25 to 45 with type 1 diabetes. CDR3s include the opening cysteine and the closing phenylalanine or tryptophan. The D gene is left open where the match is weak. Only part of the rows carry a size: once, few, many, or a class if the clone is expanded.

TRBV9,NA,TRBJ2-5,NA,TGTGCCAGCAGCGTAGGCGGCATCAGAGAAGAGACCCAGTACTTC,CASSVGGIREETQYF
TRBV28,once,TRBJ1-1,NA,TGTGCCAGTTCGTTACCAGTGAACACTGAAGCTTTCTTT,CASSLPVNTEAFF
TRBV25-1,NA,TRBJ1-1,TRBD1,TGTGCCAGCAGTCGACAGGGATCGAACACTGAAGCTTTCTTT,CASSRQGSNTEAFF
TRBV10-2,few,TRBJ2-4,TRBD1,TGCGCCAGCAGTGAGGTGAATCAGGGGGCGGCCAAAAACATTCAGTACTTC,CASSEVNQGAAKNIQYF
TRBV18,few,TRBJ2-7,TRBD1,TGTGCCAGCACAGGACAGGGGACAAGGTACGAGCAGTACTTC,CASTGQGTRYEQYF
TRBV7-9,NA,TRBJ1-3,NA,TGTGCCAGCAGCTTGTTCTCGCAGGGAAACACCATATATTTT,CASSLFSQGNTIYF
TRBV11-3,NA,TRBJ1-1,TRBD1,TGTGCCAGCAGCGAGGGACAGGGACGGGGCACTGAAGCTTTCTTT,CASSEGQGRGTEAFF
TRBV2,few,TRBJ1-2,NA,TGTGCCAGCAGTGGGACTAACTATGGCTACACCTTC,CASSGTNYGYTF
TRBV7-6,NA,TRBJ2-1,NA,TGTGCCAGCAGCTTAGCCGGGGTAGACTCCTACAATGAGCAGTTCTTC,CASSLAGVDSYNEQFF
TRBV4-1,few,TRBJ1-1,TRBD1,TGCGCCAGCAGGAGGTCGGGGGACAGGCCGAACACTGAAGCTTTCTTT,CASRRSGDRPNTEAFF
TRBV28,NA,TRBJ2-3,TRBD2,TGTGCCAGCAGTTTCGGGACTAGCGGGAGAGAAACAGATACGCAGTATTTT,CASSFGTSGRETDTQYF
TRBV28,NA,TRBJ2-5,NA,TGTGCCAGCACCCCTTGGAGGGTTGGGCGAGAGACCCAGTACTTC,CASTPWRVGRETQYF
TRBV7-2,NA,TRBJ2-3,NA,TGTGCCAGCAGCTTCACCCTAAGTCCCGGTAGGCCTAATACGCAGTATTTT,CASSFTLSPGRPNTQYF
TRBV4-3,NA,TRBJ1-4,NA,TGCGCCAGCAGCCAGGGTCAACAGAGAGCCTATGAAAAACTGTTTTTT,CASSQGQQRAYEKLFF
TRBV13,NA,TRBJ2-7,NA,TGTGCCAGCAGCTCTCGGGCGGGGCTCTCCTACGAGCAGTACTTC,CASSSRAGLSYEQYF
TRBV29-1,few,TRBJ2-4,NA,TGCAGCGTTGTAGCGGTTCTAGCCAAAAACATTCAGTACTTC,CSVVAVLAKNIQYF
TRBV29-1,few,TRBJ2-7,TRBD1,TGCAGCGTCCTTGGACAGGGCTACGAGCAGTACTTC,CSVLGQGYEQYF
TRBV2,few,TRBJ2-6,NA,TGTGCCAGCAGGCCGGGCCCTGGGGCCAACGTCCTGACTTTC,CASRPGPGANVLTF
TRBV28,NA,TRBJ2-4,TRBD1,TGTGCCACCCTGACAGGGGGTCGGTCCAAAAACATTCAGTACTTC,CATLTGGRSKNIQYF
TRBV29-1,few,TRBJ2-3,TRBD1,TGCAGCGTTGAAGTGGGACAGGGACCAGATACGCAGTATTTT,CSVEVGQGPDTQYF
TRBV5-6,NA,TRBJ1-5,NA,TGTGCCAGCAGCTCCCCGAGGGCTGGGCAGCCCCAGCATTTT,CASSSPRAGQPQHF
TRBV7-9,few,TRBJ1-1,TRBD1,TGTGCCAGCACCATGGACAGGGCTGCTGAAGCTTTCTTT,CASTMDRAAEAFF
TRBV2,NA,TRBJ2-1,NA,TGTGCCAGCATACGCGAGGGCAGGAACAATGAGCAGTTCTTC,CASIREGRNNEQFF
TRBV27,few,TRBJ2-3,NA,TGTGCCAGCAGTCGCACCGGGGCAGAGACTAGCACAGATACGCAGTATTTT,CASSRTGAETSTDTQYF
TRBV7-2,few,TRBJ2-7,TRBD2,TGTGCCAGCAGGGGACTAGCGGGAGTAACCTACGAGCAGTACTTC,CASRGLAGVTYEQYF
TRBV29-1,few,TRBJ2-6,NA,TGCAGCGGAGTCGGCTCTGGGGCCAACGTCCTGACTTTC,CSGVGSGANVLTF
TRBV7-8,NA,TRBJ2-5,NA,TGTGCCAGCAGCTTAGTTGGGCTTGGAGAGACCCAGTACTTC,CASSLVGLGETQYF
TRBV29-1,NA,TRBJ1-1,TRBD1,TGCAGCCCCTCCAGGGACAGGTACACTGAAGCTTTCTTT,CSPSRDRYTEAFF
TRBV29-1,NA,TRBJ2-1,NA,TGCAGCGTTTCCCCTTCCTCTTATGAGCAGTTCTTC,CSVSPSSYEQFF
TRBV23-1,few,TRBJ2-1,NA,TGCGCCAGCACCGACTATGGGGAGTTCTTC,CASTDYGEFF
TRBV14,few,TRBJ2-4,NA,TGTGCCAGCAGCCAAGAACAGGGTAGCAAAAACATTCAGTACTTC,CASSQEQGSKNIQYF
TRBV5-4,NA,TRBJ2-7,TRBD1,TGTGCCAGCAGCTTGGAGGGACAGTCCTACGAGCAGTACTTC,CASSLEGQSYEQYF
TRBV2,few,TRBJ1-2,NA,TGTGCCAGCGGAGGACACCGGGAGGACTATGGCTACACCTTC,CASGGHREDYGYTF
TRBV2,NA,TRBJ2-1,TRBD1,TGTGCCAGCAGAGACAGGGGGGATGAGCAGTTCTTC,CASRDRGDEQFF
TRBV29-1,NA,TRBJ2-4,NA,TGCAGCGTTGAAAGTCCCCTAGGACACATTCAGTACTTC,CSVESPLGHIQYF
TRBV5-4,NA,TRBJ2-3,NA,TGTGCCAGCAGCACATACCAGGGCTCAGATACGCAGTATTTT,CASSTYQGSDTQYF
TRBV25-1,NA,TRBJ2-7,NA,TGTGCCAGCAGAGACAGTTCCTACGAGCAGTACTTC,CASRDSSYEQYF
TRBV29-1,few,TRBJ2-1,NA,TGCAGCGTTGAACCACTCTTGGCCTACAATGAGCAGTTCTTC,CSVEPLLAYNEQFF
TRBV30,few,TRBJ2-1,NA,TGTGCCTGGAGTCGGAGCAGCTCCTACAATGAGCAGTTCTTC,CAWSRSSSYNEQFF
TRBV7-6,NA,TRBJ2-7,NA,TGTGCCAGCAGCCAGCCTACAGGAATTTCCTACGAGCAGTACTTC,CASSQPTGISYEQYF
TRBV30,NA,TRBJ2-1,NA,TGTGCCTGGAACTCCGGGGGCAATGAGCAGTTCTTC,CAWNSGGNEQFF
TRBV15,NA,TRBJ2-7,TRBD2,TGTGCCACCAGCAGCCGTAGGGGCGGGAGGGCACAAGAGCAGTACTTC,CATSSRRGGRAQEQYF
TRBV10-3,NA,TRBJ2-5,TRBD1,TGTGCCACCGCCGGGACAGAGGGAGAGACCCAGTACTTC,CATAGTEGETQYF
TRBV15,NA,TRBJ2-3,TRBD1,TGTGCCACCCTAGGACAGGGTTCAACAGATACGCAGTATTTT,CATLGQGSTDTQYF
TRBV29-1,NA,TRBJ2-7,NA,TGCAGCGTTGTCGGCCCGAAGTCCTTCCGCTATACCTCCTACGAGCAGTACTTC,CSVVGPKSFRYTSYEQYF
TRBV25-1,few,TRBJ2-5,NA,TGTGCCAGCAGTGGGGCCGGGCCCCTTGGGACCCAGTACTTC,CASSGAGPLGTQYF
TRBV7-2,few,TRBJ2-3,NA,TGTGCCAGCAGCTTACAGGGAGTGGGGGATACGCAGTATTTT,CASSLQGVGDTQYF
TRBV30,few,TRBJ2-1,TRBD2,TGTGCCCGGGGACTAGCGGGAGGCAATTACAATGAGCAGTTCTTC,CARGLAGGNYNEQFF
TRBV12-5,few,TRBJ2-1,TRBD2,TGTGCTAGTGGTTCGAGACTAGCGAATGAGCAGTTCTTC,CASGSRLANEQFF